Listed below are T cell receptor beta chains from one sample, sequenced in a study of blood T cell repertoires in COVID-19. Using immunoSEQ multiplex PCR, the repertoire was profiled, and TCRdb retains in-frame clones only, with some absent. This table holds over 130,000 clones, nearly 85% found once. The sequenced material came from PBMCs or T cells enriched from blood (not recorded which). All receptors come from a man aged 45-65 years in a cohort exposed to, infected with or recovered from COVID-19 (not recorded which). Both conserved end residues are part of each CDR3. A D gene is named only where the DNA matches it firmly. The size entry is marked missing in some rows and otherwise reads once, few, many or a size class.

J: TRBJ2-2; D: TRBD1; size: NA; V: TRBV28; CDR3: CASSFEGAYTGELFF; DNA: TGTGCCAGCAGTTTTGAGGGGGCCTACACCGGGGAGCTGTTTTTT
J: TRBJ1-2; D: NA; size: NA; V: TRBV6-1; CDR3: CASSVGPPGSNYGYTF; DNA: TGTGCCAGCAGTGTAGGTCCCCCAGGTTCCAACTATGGCTACACCTTC
J: TRBJ2-1; D: NA; size: NA; V: TRBV5-4; CDR3: CASSLGQGSNNEQFF; DNA: TGTGCCAGCAGCTTAGGGCAGGGGTCTAACAATGAGCAGTTCTTC
J: TRBJ2-3; D: NA; size: NA; V: TRBV4-1; CDR3: CASNSQVGTGEPDTQYF; DNA: TGCGCCAGCAACAGCCAGGTTGGTACGGGAGAACCAGATACGCAGTATTTT
J: TRBJ1-1; D: NA; size: NA; V: TRBV12-3/TRBV12-4; CDR3: CASSLTEIRYPFF; DNA: TGTGCCAGCAGCTTGACAGAGATACGATATCCTTTCTTT
J: TRBJ2-7; D: NA; size: NA; V: TRBV7-2; CDR3: CASSPLGLPLYEQYF; DNA: TGTGCCAGCAGCCCTCTCGGACTGCCACTCTACGAGCAGTACTTC
J: TRBJ1-3; D: NA; size: many; V: TRBV19; CDR3: CASTLQAGNTIYF; DNA: TGTGCCAGTACTCTCCAGGCTGGAAACACCATATATTTT
J: TRBJ1-2; D: NA; size: NA; V: TRBV9; CDR3: CASSVEKEGYGYTF; DNA: TGTGCCAGCAGCGTAGAGAAGGAGGGCTATGGCTACACCTTC
J: TRBJ2-3; D: NA; size: NA; V: TRBV5-1; CDR3: CASSSRQITDTQYF; DNA: TGCGCCAGCAGCTCCAGACAGATCACAGATACGCAGTATTTT
J: TRBJ2-7; D: NA; size: NA; V: TRBV5-1; CDR3: CASGGDNSLGKYF; DNA: TGCGCCAGCGGAGGGGATAACTCCTTGGGGAAGTACTTC
J: TRBJ1-2; D: NA; size: NA; V: TRBV19; CDR3: CASSRHLLNYGYTF; DNA: TGTGCCAGTAGTAGGCACCTTCTTAACTATGGCTACACCTTC
J: TRBJ1-5; D: TRBD1; size: NA; V: TRBV18; CDR3: CASSSGQDNQPQHF; DNA: TGTGCCAGCTCGTCGGGACAGGACAATCAGCCCCAGCATTTT
J: TRBJ2-5; D: TRBD2; size: once; V: TRBV5-7; CDR3: CASSLYPGGPETQYF; DNA: TGTGCCAGCAGCTTGTATCCGGGAGGGCCGGAGACCCAGTACTTC
J: TRBJ2-2; D: TRBD2; size: NA; V: TRBV5-1; CDR3: CASSFLAGDAPGELFF; DNA: TGCGCCAGCAGCTTCCTGGCGGGAGACGCTCCCGGGGAGCTGTTTTTT
J: TRBJ2-5; D: TRBD2; size: once; V: TRBV7-2; CDR3: CASSPGGAEETQYF; DNA: TGTGCCAGCAGCCCCGGGGGGGCCGAGGAGACCCAGTACTTC
J: TRBJ1-1; D: NA; size: NA; V: TRBV3-1/TRBV3-2; CDR3: CASSQVNRLGNMNTEAFF; DNA: TGTGCCAGCAGCCAAGTAAATAGATTGGGCAACATGAACACTGAAGCTTTCTTT
J: TRBJ2-2; D: TRBD2; size: NA; V: TRBV27; CDR3: CASRPWGLDDLGELFF; DNA: TGTGCCAGCAGACCCTGGGGACTAGATGATCTCGGGGAGCTGTTTTTT
J: TRBJ2-7; D: TRBD2; size: NA; V: TRBV9; CDR3: CASSSGGSYEQYF; DNA: TGTGCCAGCAGCAGCGGGGGTTCCTACGAGCAGTACTTC
J: TRBJ2-1; D: NA; size: NA; V: TRBV2; CDR3: CASAQGYNEQFF; DNA: TGTGCCAGTGCCCAGGGCTACAATGAGCAGTTCTTC
J: TRBJ1-5; D: NA; size: NA; V: TRBV7-2; CDR3: CASSLRHISNQPQHF; DNA: TGTGCCAGCAGCTTAAGACACATTAGCAATCAGCCCCAGCATTTT
J: TRBJ2-2; D: TRBD2; size: NA; V: TRBV4-3; CDR3: CASSPGSSGATGELFF; DNA: TGCGCCAGCAGCCCTGGAAGTAGCGGGGCCACCGGGGAGCTGTTTTTT
J: TRBJ2-7; D: TRBD1; size: NA; V: TRBV27; CDR3: CASSFRPGQGAHEQYF; DNA: TGTGCCAGCAGTTTCCGACCGGGACAGGGGGCCCACGAGCAGTACTTC
J: TRBJ1-1; D: TRBD1; size: NA; V: TRBV11-2; CDR3: CASRPGQLNTEAFF; DNA: TGTGCCAGCAGACCGGGACAGTTGAACACTGAAGCTTTCTTT
J: TRBJ1-2; D: NA; size: NA; V: TRBV21-1; CDR3: CASLQPHSPYGYTF; DNA: TGTGCCAGTCTTCAGCCGCACAGCCCCTATGGCTACACCTTC
J: TRBJ1-2; D: NA; size: few; V: TRBV7-8; CDR3: CASSLGGFGYTF; DNA: TGTGCCAGCAGCTTAGGGGGCTTCGGCTACACCTTC
J: TRBJ2-7; D: NA; size: NA; V: TRBV4-2; CDR3: CASSQNSGASTYEQYF; DNA: TGTGCCAGCAGCCAAAATAGCGGAGCCTCCACCTACGAGCAGTACTTC
J: TRBJ1-5; D: TRBD1; size: NA; V: TRBV5-5; CDR3: CASSLYRGDNQPQHF; DNA: TGTGCCAGCAGCTTGTACAGGGGGGACAATCAGCCCCAGCATTTT
J: TRBJ1-2; D: TRBD1; size: NA; V: TRBV25-1; CDR3: CASSEPGQAIYGYTF; DNA: TGTGCCAGCAGTGAGCCGGGACAGGCTATCTATGGCTACACCTTC